The 8 T cell receptor beta chains listed next were all sequenced from one sample in a study of blood T cell repertoires in COVID-19. Sequencing used immunoSEQ multiplex PCR; TCRdb keeps in-frame clones, though not all of them. Of approximately 150,000 clones in the sample, about 87% were seen once. Material: peripheral blood. Receptors were obtained from an elderly man with acute or convalescent COVID-19.

The chain has TRBV7-9 and TRBJ2-3, with a tentative D call TRBD2 (5 bases). Germline V gene lookup returns CDR1 SEHNR and CDR2 FQNEAQ (reference sequence). The CDR3 sequence is 15 residues long. The V and J ends lost 5 bases and 0 bases respectively, with 12 bases between them. CDR3 residues: CASSVRRTSTDTQYF. The CDR3 coding sequence is TGTGCCAGCAGCGTCCGTCGGACTAGCACAGATACGCAGTATTTT.

V and J are TRBV3-1 (or the pseudogene TRBV3-2) and TRBJ2-5, with D tentatively TRBD1 (6 bases). The germline CDR1 and CDR2 sequences are LGHDT and YNNKEL (reference sequence). V gave up 0 bases and J gave up 5 bases, with 13 bases separating them. The CDR3 runs 15 residues. CDR3 sequence reads: CASSQDENRVETQYF. The CDR3 DNA sequence: TGTGCCAGCAGCCAAGATGAGAACAGGGTTGAGACCCAGTACTTC.

The chain combines TRBV7-9 with TRBJ1-4; TRBD1 agrees at 7 bases. The CDR3 is made up of 13 amino acids. V was pared by 5 bases and J by 11 bases, with 8 bases of the junction left unmatched. In germline, CDR1 is SEHNR, CDR2 FQNEAQ (reference sequence). For the CDR3, the DNA is TGTGCCAGCAGCACCAGACAGGGTGAGAAACTGTTTTTT. Residues: CASSTRQGEKLFF.

The rearrangement joins TRBV9 to TRBJ2-7; TRBD2 matches 7 bases. Germline CDR1 is SGDLS and CDR2 is YYNGEE. This CDR3 region has 14 residues. V lost 4 bases and J lost 2; bases outside the gene matches: 6. The CDR3 DNA sequence: TGTGCCAGCAGCCCACAGCTAGCGGCCTACGAGCAGTACTTC. It is translated as CASSPQLAAYEQYF.

This chain joins TRBV6-5 and TRBJ2-3; 10 bases are a match to TRBD2. V dropped 6 bases and J dropped 2; count of bases not matched to a gene: 5. Germline V CDR1 and CDR2: MNHEY, SVGAGI. The CDR3 extends over 15 amino acids. The CDR3 region is CASSTLAGPTDTQYF. CDR3 DNA: TGTGCCAGCAGCACACTAGCGGGGCCCACAGATACGCAGTATTTT.

This rearrangement joins TRBV4-1 to TRBJ1-3, with 7 bases matching TRBD1. V lost 4 bases, J lost 1 base, and 4 bases stayed unmatched. This CDR3 contains 15 residues. Germline CDR1 and CDR2: MGHRA and YSYEKL. The CDR3 DNA reads as TGCGCCAGCAGCCGAACGGGACAGTCTGGAAACACCATATATTTT. Translating gives CASSRTGQSGNTIYF.

V gene TRBV6-5 combines with J gene TRBJ1-2; D gene unclear. This CDR3 region has 13 residues. V was shortened by 5 bases and J by 2 bases, with 9 bases between the two germline ends. In germline, CDR1 is MNHEY, CDR2 SVGAGI. This chain's CDR3 is CASSPGPNYGYTF. DNA of the CDR3: TGTGCCAGCAGTCCAGGCCCCAACTATGGCTACACCTTC.

The chain links TRBV6-5 to TRBJ1-1; D might be TRBD1 (6 bases). From germline, CDR1 is MNHEY and CDR2 SVGAGI. This CDR3 comprises 12 residues. V was pared by 7 bases and J by 4 bases, with 10 bases between. CDR3 loop: CASNQGPTEAFF. The DNA of the CDR3 is TGTGCCAGCAACCAGGGGCCCACTGAAGCTTTCTTT.